What follows are 3 T cell receptor beta chains derived from one specimen sequenced in a study of CD8+ T cells in alopecia areata. RNA, once extracted, was reverse transcribed into cDNA for use as the sequencing template. The method was immunoSEQ multiplex PCR; TCRdb's version includes in-frame clones alone and lacks a portion of them. This table has about 180,000 clones, 50% to 75% appearing once. The treatment: oral pan-JAK inhibitor, 5-10 mg twice daily. Sample: CD4+ T cells sorted from blood, taken at approximately week 61, from a patient treated with tofacitinib. Receptors originate from a human donor with alopecia areata.

This clone has only one observation. The chain recombines TRBV27 with TRBJ2-5; D call uncertain. The V end lost 0 bases, the J end lost 5 bases, and 16 bases lay between the germline ends. The CDR3 is 16 amino acids. CDR1 MNHEY and CDR2 SMNVEV come from the germline V gene (reference sequence). The CDR3 loop is CASSLSGAKRWETQYF. Written as DNA, the CDR3 is TGTGCCAGCAGTTTATCTGGAGCCAAGCGATGGGAGACCCAGTACTTC.

CDR3 sequence (DNA): TGCGCCAGCAGCCAACCGACTAGCGGGGGGGGAAATGAGCAGTTCTTC. Encoded protein: CASSQPTSGGGNEQFF. V gene TRBV4-1 combines with J gene TRBJ2-1; TRBD2 aligns across 14 bases. V shed 2 bases, J shed 7 bases, and the junction held 4 bases outside the gene matches. CDR1 and CDR2 from the germline V gene are MGHRA and YSYEKL. The length of the CDR3 is 16 residues.

This clone was found once. The CDR3 DNA reads as TGCAGTGCTAGTACTCACTACGAGCAGTACTTC. It is translated as CSASTHYEQYF. The V call is TRBV20-1, the J call TRBJ2-7; D gene unclear. The CDR3 is 11 amino acids. CDR1 and CDR2 (germline): DFQATT, SNEGSKA (reference sequence). V was shortened by 3 bases and J by 3 bases, with 6 bases between the two germline ends.